This T cell receptor (beta chain) was captured by sequencing in a study of molecular identifiers for immune sequencing clone quantification. Study as a whole: Replicate RNA from approximately 20,000 or 100,000 naive CD8 T cells formed five aliquots; four were sequenced. Study-wide findings and caveats: Identical TCR molecules sharing a barcode could underestimate highly expanded clone sizes.

The CDR3 runs to 15 residues. Germline values: CDR1 SGDLS, CDR2 YYNGEE. The V gene lost 0 bases and the J gene lost 1 base, with 9 bases spanning the gap. TCRdb re-derived calls from the PCR reads in MiXCR, one entry per CDR3 protein. The table records some 320,000 distinct CDR3 sequences, about 20% of them present only once. A remark on this clonotype: What it recognizes is unknown.

Libraries for naive CD8 T cells, which were made from approximately 20,000 to 980,000 sorted cells, drew on 10%, 30% or 50% of the RNA. This sequence originates from a human donor in good health. Some libraries in this study had Jurkat cell RNA spiked in. This rearrangement joins TRBV9 to TRBJ2-3; D not resolved. Sequenced: naive CD8+ T cells from blood, with Jurkat cell RNA spiked in. Sample subset: FACS-sorted CD8+CD4-CCR7+CD45RA+ naive T cells. CDR3 in DNA: TGTGCCAGCAGCGTAGCTACGACATGCACAGATACGCAGTATTTT. This sequence encodes CASSVATTCTDTQYF.